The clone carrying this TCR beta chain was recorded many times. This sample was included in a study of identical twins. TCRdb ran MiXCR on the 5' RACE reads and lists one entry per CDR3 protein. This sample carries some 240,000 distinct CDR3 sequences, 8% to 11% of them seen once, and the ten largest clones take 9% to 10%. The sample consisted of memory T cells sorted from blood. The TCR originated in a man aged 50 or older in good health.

The CDR3 DNA reads TGTGCCAGCAGAGGAGGGGCCCTACCTAATGAAAAACTGTTTTTT. Translating it yields CASRGGALPNEKLFF. The chain employs TRBV6-1 and TRBJ1-4; possibly TRBD1 for D (5 bases). The germline V gene has CDR1 MNHNS and CDR2 SASEGT. The CDR3 runs 15 residues. Trimming removed 6 bases from V and 3 bases from J, with 14 bases in between.